Shown below are 19 T cell receptor beta chains from a single sample sequenced in a study of tumor-infiltrating lymphocytes in localized non-small cell lung cancer. The repertoire was sequenced with immunoSEQ multiplex PCR; TCRdb's copy has only in-frame clones and lacks some. The sample includes some 10,000 clones, roughly four fifths of them seen just once. The specimen sequenced was uninvolved lung tissue not adjacent to the tumor. The source of these receptors is a human donor with non-small cell lung cancer.

This clone was detected only a few times. The V and J genes are TRBV20-1 and TRBJ1-2, with D unclear. Germline lookup yields CDR1 DFQATT and CDR2 SNEGSKA (reference sequence). This CDR3 is 11 amino acids long. The germline V and J ends were trimmed by 2 bases and 3 bases, with 4 bases remaining between them. The CDR3 region is CSARPDYGYTF. In DNA form, the CDR3 reads TGCAGTGCTAGACCAGACTATGGCTACACCTTC.

The V call is TRBV19, the J call TRBJ1-1; D gene ambiguous. Germline values: CDR1 LNHDA, CDR2 SQIVND (reference sequence). CDR3 length: 13 amino acids. Trimming pared 5 bases from V and 0 bases from J, leaving 7 bases between. CDR3 protein: CASSAGMNTEAFF. The CDR3 coding sequence is TGTGCCAGTAGTGCAGGAATGAACACTGAAGCTTTCTTT.

This clone was seen only once. This chain links TRBV30 with TRBJ2-5, with D possibly matching TRBD2 (6 bases). Germline V CDR1 and CDR2: GTSNPN, SVGIG (reference sequence). This CDR3 spans 14 amino acids. V lost 2 bases and J 2 bases, leaving 12 bases between the germline ends. CDR3 residues: CAWSFRTNQETQYF. The CDR3, as DNA: TGTGCCTGGAGTTTCCGGACTAATCAAGAGACCCAGTACTTC.

The chain uses TRBV11-2 and TRBJ2-7, with TRBD1 identical over 7 bases. This CDR3 contains 13 residues. In germline, CDR1 is SGHAT, CDR2 FQNNGV. V gave up 3 bases and J gave up 6 bases; unmatched junction bases: 5. The CDR3 DNA sequence: TGTGCCAGCAGCTTCGGGACAGAGAGCGAGCAGTACTTC. It is translated as CASSFGTESEQYF. Supplemented by reference TRBV11-2 and TRBJ2-7, the full variable domain reads EAGVAQSPRYKIIEKRQSVAFWCNPISGHATLYWYQQILGQGPKLLIQFQNNGVVDDSQLPKDRFSAERLKGVDSTLKIQPAKLEDSAVYLCASSFGTESEQYFGPGTRLTVT.

V usage is TRBV19 and J usage is TRBJ2-7; maybe TRBD2 (6 bases). This CDR3 is built from 15 residues. Germline values: CDR1 LNHDA, CDR2 SQIVND (reference sequence). V was pared by 3 bases and J by 3 bases, with 15 bases between. CDR3 nucleotides: TGTGCCAGTAGTATTTCCGGGGCCGGGGGCTACGAGCAGTACTTC. Protein product: CASSISGAGGYEQYF.

The gene calls are TRBV4-2 and TRBJ1-2; 9 bases are a match to TRBD1. This CDR3 has 14 amino acids. CDR1 and CDR2 from the germline V gene are LGHNA and YNFKEQ. Trimming cost V 2 bases and J 7 bases; bases outside gene matches: 5. CDR3 DNA sequence: TGTGCCAGCAGCCAACTCGGGACAGGGATTGGCTACACCTTC. Its protein product is CASSQLGTGIGYTF.

The chain recombines TRBV27 with TRBJ2-7; TRBD1 agrees at 11 bases. Germline V gene lookup returns CDR1 MNHEY and CDR2 SMNVEV (reference sequence). CDR3 length equals 16 residues. V was clipped by 2 bases and J by 3 bases; unmatched bases: 6. CDR3 sequence: CASSLKGTGGVYEQYF. CDR3 sequence (DNA): TGTGCCAGCAGTTTAAAAGGGACAGGGGGTGTCTACGAGCAGTACTTC.

The chain employs TRBV19 and TRBJ2-4; D is unclear. CDR1 is LNHDA, CDR2 SQIVND, per germline (reference sequence). The germline V and J ends were trimmed by 2 bases and 3 bases, with 29 bases remaining between them. The CDR3 length is 21 residues. The CDR3, as DNA: TGTGCCAGTAGTATATCATCTGTTGGCAGGCTATTACTTTCGGGCAAAAACATTCAGTACTTC. It yields the protein CASSISSVGRLLLSGKNIQYF.

V is TRBV4-3 and J is TRBJ2-1, with 7 bases identical to TRBD2. CDR3 size: 15 residues. Germline-derived CDR1 and CDR2 are LGHNA and YSLEER. Trimming cost V 1 base and J 0 bases; bases outside gene matches: 0. The CDR3 region is CASSQGGSSYNEQFF. The CDR3 nucleotides read TGCGCCAGCAGCCAAGGCGGGAGCTCCTACAATGAGCAGTTCTTC.

This clone was observed a handful of times. The genes are TRBV18 and TRBJ2-3; tentative D call: TRBD2 (6 bases). From germline, CDR1 is KGHSH and CDR2 LQKENI. This CDR3 comprises 17 residues. V was cut by 0 bases and J by 4 bases, with 17 bases left in between. CDR3 loop: CASSPPRAGTLSDTQYF. The CDR3 DNA reads as TGTGCCAGCTCACCACCGAGGGCAGGGACTCTATCAGATACGCAGTATTTT.

This chain uses TRBV27 with TRBJ1-3; TRBD1 matches 8 bases. Looked up from germline, CDR1 is MNHEY and CDR2 is SMNVEV (reference sequence). CDR3 size: 16 residues. The trim removed 5 bases at V and 1 base at J, leaving 7 bases unmatched. Here the CDR3 reads CASSRTGSKSGNTIYF. The CDR3 DNA reads TGTGCCAGCAGTCGGACAGGGTCTAAGTCTGGAAACACCATATATTTT.

The chain is built from TRBV28 and TRBJ1-5; D is uncertain. This CDR3 has 12 residues. V gave up 7 bases and J gave up 4 bases, with 8 bases separating them. The germline V gene has CDR1 MDHEN and CDR2 SYDVKM. The CDR3, as DNA: TGTGCCAGCATGGCGGTAAATCAGCCCCAGCATTTT. This codes for CASMAVNQPQHF.

The sample holds a few counts of this clone. The junction shows a germline mismatch at one end, possibly a read error. The gene calls are TRBV29-1 and TRBJ2-3; a possible D gene is TRBD1 (6 bases). Germline V gene data show CDR1 as SQVTM and CDR2 as ANQGSEA. The CDR3 length is 14 residues. CDR3 loop: CSVEGGLGTDTQYF. CDR3 DNA sequence: TGCAGCGTCGAAGGGGGATTAGGCACAGATACGCAGTATTTT.

This chain joins TRBV6-5 and TRBJ2-1; D not resolved. This CDR3 has 12 amino acids. The germline V gene encodes CDR1 MNHEY and CDR2 SVGAGI. V gave up 0 bases and J gave up 9 bases, with 6 bases separating them. CDR3 DNA sequence: TGTGCCAGCAGTTACTCTGGCGGTGAGCAGTTCTTC. Translating gives CASSYSGGEQFF.

The chain carries TRBV19 and TRBJ2-3; 8 bases fit TRBD1. Germline-derived CDR1 and CDR2 are LNHDA and SQIVND (reference sequence). After removal of 5 bases from V and 6 bases from J, the junction contained 19 bases not matched to a gene. The length of the CDR3 is 18 residues. The DNA of the CDR3 is TGTGCCAGTAGTTCTCCCCACAGACAGGGGATAGCGTCGGATACGCAGTATTTT. Translated, it gives CASSSPHRQGIASDTQYF.

This clone was observed a handful of times. V and J are TRBV9 and TRBJ2-1; D perhaps matches TRBD1 (5 bases). Trimming left V 4 bases short and J 7 bases short, with 12 bases between. In germline, CDR1 is SGDLS, CDR2 YYNGEE. The CDR3 consists of 13 residues. The CDR3 protein is CASSPWGQNEQFF. The CDR3 DNA reads TGTGCCAGCAGCCCGTGGGGCCAGAATGAGCAGTTCTTC.

This rearrangement joins TRBV27 to TRBJ2-7; the match to TRBD2 covers 7 bases. Germline loops: CDR1 MNHEY, CDR2 SMNVEV (reference sequence). CDR3 length: 18 residues. V was pared by 0 bases and J by 0 bases, with 11 bases of the junction left unmatched. CDR3 coding DNA: TGTGCCAGCAGTTTATCTGCGGGAGTCGCCTCTAGCTCCTACGAGCAGTACTTC. Encoded protein: CASSLSAGVASSSYEQYF.

V is TRBV5-1 and J is TRBJ1-1, with a weak D call TRBD1 (6 bases). V gave up 0 bases and J gave up 3 bases, with 9 bases separating them. Germline assignment: CDR1 SGHRS and CDR2 YFSETQ. The CDR3 runs to 14 residues. The CDR3 sequence: CASSLDTGYTEAFF. CDR3 coding DNA: TGCGCCAGCAGCTTGGATACAGGGTACACTGAAGCTTTCTTT.

This rearrangement joins TRBV10-3 to TRBJ1-1, with 11 bases that match TRBD1. Losses at the gene ends were 0 bases for V and 4 bases for J; bases not matched to a gene: 4. Germline assignment: CDR1 ENHRY and CDR2 SYGVKD. The CDR3 runs 16 residues. CDR3 DNA sequence: TGTGCCATCAGTGAGTCCGGGGACAGGGGGGTCACTGAAGCTTTCTTT. This codes for CAISESGDRGVTEAFF.